The next 18 T cell receptor beta chains were all read from a single sample in a study of blood T cells in healthy people across ages (dated by TCRdb to between 2014 and 2017). The method behind the library was 5' RACE. Data came from an Illumina HiSeq 2500. A second about 6 to 11 cycle PCR used a sample-barcoded 5' primer and a J-beta primer mix. TCRdb trimmed the raw reads at Q25, called clones with MiXCR and kept productive beta chains. Entries are consolidated by CDR3 protein sequence, retaining the most common genes and DNA. This sample has under 2 million distinct CDR3 sequences in its table, and about 32% of those were observed once. The ten most abundant clones make up approximately 10% of the sample. The sample comprised blood. The receptor source for this set is a woman aged 25-40 years in good health.

The rearrangement links TRBV14 to TRBJ2-5, with 12 bases lining up with TRBD2. The CDR3 is 16 residues long. The junction had 5 bases not matched to a gene; V was cut back by 2 bases and J by 4 bases. CDR1 and CDR2 (germline): SGHDN, FVKESK. CDR3 loop: CASSQTSGGPGETQYF. The CDR3 nucleotides are TGTGCCAGCAGCCAAACTAGCGGGGGGCCTGGAGAGACCCAGTACTTC.

In its sample, this clonotype was seen a few times. The chain recombines TRBV5-1 with TRBJ1-5; TRBD1 might be the D (5 bases). The CDR3 loop spans 15 amino acids. Trimming removed 0 bases from V and 1 base from J, with 8 bases in between. Germline assignment: CDR1 SGHRS and CDR2 YFSETQ. CDR3 bases: TGCGCCAGCAGCTTGGACGGGACCAGCAATCAGCCCCAGCATTTT. Amino acids: CASSLDGTSNQPQHF.

The rearrangement joins TRBV4-1 to TRBJ2-1; TRBD2 agrees at 13 bases. V shed 1 base, J shed 4 bases, and the junction held 10 bases outside the gene matches. The germline V gene has CDR1 MGHRA and CDR2 YSYEKL. This CDR3 has 19 residues. CDR3: CASSQAGLAGDTMYNEQFF. CDR3 nucleotides: TGCGCCAGCAGCCAAGCAGGACTAGCGGGGGACACCATGTACAATGAGCAGTTCTTC.

This clonotype was seen a single time. A much more abundant neighbour one base away suggests this may be a read error. The CDR3 nucleotides read TGTGCCAGCAGTTTCCGGGACAGGGGGTCCTGCGAGCAGTACTTC. Protein sequence: CASSFRDRGSCEQYF. V is TRBV7-9 and J is TRBJ2-7, with TRBD1 matching 11 bases. Germline V lookup: CDR1 SEHNR, CDR2 FQNEAQ (reference sequence). This CDR3 has 15 residues.

V is TRBV5-5 and J is TRBJ2-1; the D is unclear. The V end was cut by 0 bases, the J end by 0 bases, with 7 bases between. The CDR3 covers 15 residues. Germline V gene data show CDR1 as SGHKS and CDR2 as YYEKEE (reference sequence). This CDR3 reads CASSLEISSYNEQFF. The CDR3 region has the DNA TGTGCCAGCAGCTTGGAGATTAGCTCCTACAATGAGCAGTTCTTC.

This clonotype was seen a handful of times. V usage is TRBV7-8 and J usage is TRBJ2-3; D might be TRBD1 or TRBD2, each matching 6 bases. V shed 5 bases and J shed 3 bases, with 18 bases lying between them. Germline CDR1 reads SGHVS; CDR2 reads FQNEAQ. This CDR3 region has 16 residues. The CDR3 is CASSLGGRPFTDTQYF. The DNA for the CDR3 is TGTGCCAGCAGCCTAGGGGGGCGGCCTTTTACAGATACGCAGTATTTT.

This clonotype appeared a few times. CDR3 protein: CASSFGQAVNEKLFF. DNA for the CDR3: TGCGCCAGCAGCTTCGGACAAGCAGTTAATGAAAAACTGTTTTTT. The chain couples TRBV5-1 to TRBJ1-4, with a possible D match to TRBD1 (5 bases). The ends were cut back, 2 bases at V and 4 bases at J, with 12 bases in the middle. This CDR3 is 15 amino acids long. Germline CDR1 and CDR2: SGHRS and YFSETQ.

This clonotype has just a few counts. In nucleotides, the CDR3 is TGCAGTGCTGCGGGGCTAGCGGGGGAGACCCAGTACTTC. Translated: CSAAGLAGETQYF. The chain couples TRBV20-1 to TRBJ2-5; 9 positions agree with TRBD2. Germline V gives CDR1 DFQATT, CDR2 SNEGSKA (reference sequence). After removal of 5 bases from V and 5 bases from J, the junction contained 6 bases not matched to a gene. CDR3 length: 13 residues.

Remarks on this clonotype: An end of the junction differs from the germline gene, which may be a read error. The rearrangement links TRBV5-1 to TRBJ2-2; D may be TRBD1 (6 bases). The CDR3 contains 19 residues. Germline V gives CDR1 SGHRS, CDR2 YFSETQ. CDR3 sequence reads: CASSLAGGLGHPNTGELFF. CDR3 in DNA: TGCGCCAGCAGCTTGGCCGGAGGACTGGGACACCCGAACACCGGAGAGCTGTTTTTT.

This clonotype was observed many times. This chain links TRBV10-3 with TRBJ2-7, with 9 bases fitting TRBD1. The junction had 10 bases not matched to a gene; V was cut back by 8 bases and J by 2 bases. Per the germline V gene, CDR1 is ENHRY and CDR2 is SYGVKD. The CDR3 runs 15 residues. The CDR3 here is CAIGTGTGQTYEQYF. DNA for the CDR3: TGTGCCATCGGTACCGGGACAGGGCAAACCTACGAGCAGTACTTC.

The chain recombines TRBV29-1 with TRBJ2-1, with TRBD2 matching over 11 bases. CDR3 size: 12 residues. The germline V gene encodes CDR1 SQVTM and CDR2 ANQGSEA. The CDR3 is CSLAGGYNEQFF. The CDR3 region has the DNA TGCAGTCTAGCGGGGGGCTACAATGAGCAGTTCTTC.

This chain connects TRBV20-1 to TRBJ1-2, with D unresolved. The CDR3 runs to 14 residues. Germline V gene data show CDR1 as DFQATT and CDR2 as SNEGSKA (reference sequence). The V and J ends lost 1 base and 7 bases respectively, with 16 bases between them. The CDR3 protein is CSARGLREHIGYTF. The DNA of the CDR3 is TGCAGTGCTAGAGGACTTAGGGAGCATATTGGCTACACCTTC.

This clonotype has just a few counts. V usage is TRBV6-1 and J usage is TRBJ1-1; weak D call: TRBD1 (5 bases). V was clipped by 5 bases and J by 0 bases, with 13 bases between them. CDR1 is MNHNS, CDR2 SASEGT, per germline. The CDR3 consists of 15 residues. The CDR3 reads CASSKAGRMNTEAFF. Written as DNA, the CDR3 is TGTGCCAGCAGTAAGGCGGGACGGATGAACACTGAAGCTTTCTTT.

There are many counts of this clonotype. The chain has TRBV29-1 and TRBJ1-2; D remains unclear. The CDR3 covers 10 residues. CDR1 SQVTM and CDR2 ANQGSEA come from the germline V gene. Trimming stripped 0 bases from V and 7 bases from J, with 3 bases between. The CDR3 loop is CSVEDPGYTF. The DNA of the CDR3 is TGCAGCGTTGAAGATCCTGGCTACACCTTC.

Only a few counts were recorded for this clonotype. The gene calls are TRBV3-1 and TRBJ2-1; the match to TRBD1 covers 9 bases. Germline CDR1 LGHDT, CDR2 YNNKEL (reference sequence). With V trimmed by 1 base and J by 1 base, 2 bases remained unmatched. The CDR3 sequence is 16 residues long. The CDR3 region has the DNA TGTGCCAGCAGCCAAGCTGACAGGGGGTCCTACAATGAGCAGTTCTTC. Translating gives CASSQADRGSYNEQFF.

This chain connects TRBV13 to TRBJ2-3; 9 nucleotides line up with TRBD1. CDR3 length: 14 amino acids. With 5 bases clipped from V and 4 bases from J, the junction kept 4 bases outside the gene matches. CDR1 PRHDT and CDR2 FYEKMQ come from the germline V gene (reference sequence). This CDR3 reads CASSNWTGADTQYF. In DNA, the CDR3 is TGTGCCAGCAGCAATTGGACAGGGGCAGATACGCAGTATTTT.

The J gene is TRBJ1-2, the V gene TRBV9; no clear D. V lost 8 bases and J lost 8, with 10 bases in between. CDR1 is SGDLS, CDR2 YYNGEE, per germline. The CDR3 contains 10 residues. The CDR3 DNA is TGTGCCAGGGAAATGCGGGGCTACACCTTC. It encodes CAREMRGYTF.

The genes are TRBV20-1 and TRBJ2-1, with a possible D match to TRBD2 (6 bases). The V end was cut by 3 bases, the J end by 13 bases, with 19 bases between. CDR3 length equals 13 residues. The germline CDR1 and CDR2 sequences are DFQATT and SNEGSKA (reference sequence). For the CDR3, the DNA is TGCAGTGCTAGCCCCGCGTGGGGGGAGACCCAGTTCTTC. It encodes CSASPAWGETQFF.